This is a list of T cell receptor beta chains from one sample in a study of vaccination and CD4 T cells after COVID-19. No antigens are known for them. TCRdb fed the PCR reads into MiXCR, producing one record per CDR3 protein. The sample records approximately 12,000 distinct CDR3 sequences, around 48% being singletons. The specimen was CD4+ T cells from blood, cultured in vitro. Every receptor here comes from a human donor who had recovered from COVID-19. Each CDR3 is given with its conserved first and last residue. Each record gives: V gene, clone size, D gene, J gene, CDR3 protein, CDR3 DNA. The D gene is left open where the match is weak. Expanded clones are given a class, and other clones once, few, many or no size at all.

TRBV30	few	-	TRBJ2-5	CAWSVAIRETQYF	TGTGCCTGGAGTGTGGCAATTCGAGAGACCCAGTACTTC
TRBV28	-	TRBD1	TRBJ2-7	CASSGRGTGYSYEQYF	TGTGCCAGCAGTGGTCGGGGGACAGGTTACTCCTACGAGCAGTACTTC
TRBV7-9	-	-	TRBJ2-5	CASSLFVETQYF	TGTGCCAGCAGCTTGTTCGTCGAGACCCAGTACTTC
TRBV7-8	few	TRBD2	TRBJ2-3	CASSLREVGWTDTQYF	TGTGCCAGCAGCTTACGGGAGGTCGGTTGGACAGATACGCAGTATTTT
TRBV9	-	TRBD2	TRBJ2-3	CASSPSGIWRDTQYF	TGTGCCAGCTCCCCTAGCGGGATTTGGAGGGATACGCAGTATTTT
TRBV6-2/TRBV6-3	-	TRBD2	TRBJ2-3	CASSYGRTSGSTDTQYF	TGTGCCAGCAGTTACGGAAGGACTAGCGGTAGCACAGATACGCAGTATTTT
TRBV20-1	few	-	TRBJ2-5	CSADSRQETQYF	TGCAGTGCTGACAGTAGACAAGAGACCCAGTACTTC
TRBV7-3	-	-	TRBJ2-6	CASSLNPSKGANVLTF	TGTGCCAGCAGCTTAAACCCCTCTAAGGGGGCCAACGTCCTGACTTTC
TRBV20-1	-	TRBD2	TRBJ2-7	CSAPAGGSWEQYF	TGCAGTGCCCCGGCGGGGGGCTCGTGGGAGCAGTACTTC
TRBV20-1	-	TRBD1	TRBJ2-7	CSVGDRQSYEQYF	TGCAGTGTGGGGGACAGGCAATCCTACGAGCAGTACTTC
TRBV7-8	few	TRBD2	TRBJ2-5	CASSVTSGSWETQYF	TGTGCCAGCAGCGTGACTAGCGGGAGTTGGGAGACCCAGTACTTC
TRBV20-1	-	-	TRBJ2-3	CSARAVKADTQYF	TGCAGTGCTAGAGCCGTTAAGGCAGATACGCAGTATTTT